This TCR beta chain was observed in a study of shared clonotypes between healthy human individuals (dated by TCRdb to about 2020). Regarding the complete study: The cohort included three men and a couple of women between 18 and 49 years of age. Per donor, three plates each were used for CD4 naive and CD4 memory, two for CD8 naive, and one for CD8 memory. To estimate repertoire size and how much clonotype sharing occurs between individuals, the study deeply sequenced the blood TCR repertoires of several healthy adults. Libraries were prepared and TCR repertoires were sequenced by different laboratories using diverse techniques, in order to increase sequencing depth and limit assay-specific biases. Each donor's leukapheresis produced roughly between about 0.9 and 9.5 billion PBMCs.

TCR CDR3 regions were amplified from genomic DNA by multiplex PCR using the deep immunoSEQ assay. Extracted genomic DNA from each cell subset was spread evenly across all wells of several immunoSEQ 96-well plates, with each plate serving as a replicate. For sorted subsets, each replicate PCR was loaded with 200 ng genomic DNA, equivalent to 30,000 or so T cell genomes. The purified libraries were quantified using a Qubit 3.0 fluorometer, sized with a Bioanalyzer 2100, and then quantified again using the KAPA Library Quantification kit. Every immunoSEQ 96-well plate was sequenced on a separate single-read 150-cycle Illumina NextSeq 550 flow cell. On the authors' methods: Because the immunoSEQ output included only junctional sequences and no quality scores, the filtering could not be the same as the filtering used for full-length reads. Sequences were annotated with PyIR, a Python wrapper for IgBLAST v1.9, and V/J genes and CDR3 were assigned using IMGT germline references. Reads were filtered out if the reads had weak V/J assignments (E-value above 1e-6), no CDR3, stop codons, out-of-frame junctions, or ambiguous translated residues. A V3J clonotype was defined by an identical inferred V gene, J gene, and CDR3 amino acid sequence. Percentage overlap between repertoires was calculated by dividing the number of shared unique clonotypes by the size of the smaller repertoire. RTK rarefaction, the Chao1 estimator, and Recon v2.1 estimates of unobserved clonotypes were used to assess repertoire richness. OLGA was used to compute generation probabilities for all TCRbeta clonotypes that the gDNA method yielded from a handful of donors. TCRdb's version of the immuneACCESS table is confined to in-frame rearrangements and falls short of the full clone set. An unresolved V gene accounts for under half of the shortfall where checked; the remainder is of unknown origin. The V and J calls and the clone size are those of that table, but D and trimming were determined from the DNA. The sample has hundreds of thousands of clones on record, roughly 95% of them singletons. About 0.11% of the sample rests with the top ten.

For the CD8 naive samples, CD45RO-negative cells were positively selected for CCR7, yielding a CD45RA+CCR7+ population from which TemRA cells were excluded. Healthy HIV-negative adults with no recently reported acute infections or vaccinations were included as donors. Every donor was a Caucasian adult residing in Nashville, Tennessee, USA. After blood collection by leukapheresis, PBMCs were isolated using Ficoll-Histopaque density gradient centrifugation and then cryopreserved in the vapor phase of liquid nitrogen. Analytical flow cytometry was used to check the purity and quantity of every magnetically sorted T cell population. Genomic DNA was isolated from every sorted fraction and measured by UV absorbance on a Nanodrop 2000c. Including the terminal cysteine and phenylalanine, the CDR3 comprises 17 residues. The retained sequence is limited to the CDR3, 51 bases, with the frame set at the first base. Taken from the germline V gene (reference sequence), the CDR1 and CDR2 loops are PRHDT and FYEKMQ. Deletion took 5 bases off V and 0 bases off J, with a span of 20 bases between the germline ends.

What the research found in general, with its limitations: Higher generation probabilities were observed for clonotypes shared by all four sorted-subset donors than for non-shared clonotypes. Only blood was sampled, and tissue TCR repertoires likely differ from those in blood. Even with the large sequencing depth, rarefaction of the sorted-subset datasets indicated that sequencing was incomplete. Estimated clonotype richness was generally larger for naive than for memory subsets. Based on pairwise subsampling, the degree of clonotype sharing among donors was expected to be affected by sequencing depth. Because the study included only a small number of donors, the genetic and exposure-history diversity represented was limited. When four donors were compared, the shared fraction of clonotypes was 5% to 6.5% for naive CD4, about 4% for naive CD8, about 2.5% for memory CD4, and 0.4% for memory CD8.

As regards this clone: Its cognate antigen has yet to be identified. The sample holds no much larger clone one base away, and base qualities are not on file.

The V and J genes are TRBV13 and TRBJ2-7; the D gene could be TRBD1 or TRBD2, each one agreeing over 6 bases. What was sequenced was naive CD8+ T cells sorted from blood. Taken with the paper, the label for cell subset or site translates to: CD45RA+CCR7+. The TCR was taken from a woman aged 30 to 39 in good health. The nucleotide sequence is given as TGTGCCAGCAGCCCACCGGCGGGATGGGGGCACTCCTACGAGCAGTACTTC. It translates as CASSPPAGWGHSYEQYF.